The 6 T cell receptor beta chains below were found in one sample sequenced in a study of graft-versus-host responses after intestinal transplantation. Clones were sequenced by immunoSEQ multiplex PCR, and TCRdb holds only the in-frame ones, with some missing. Of 7,000 or so clones listed, approximately 25% were seen once; the top ten hold 5.5% to 7%. The researchers put approximately 200,000 CFSE-labeled responder cells into plates with approximately 200,000 irradiated, violet-dye-labeled stimulator cells. The source material was alloreactive CD8+ T cells from a mixed lymphocyte reaction culture, sampled before transplantation. As for subset: CFSE-low proliferating T cells sorted from roughly six-day pre-transplant mixed lymphocyte reaction (GvH or HvG direction). All receptors come from a human patient who was an organ donor for intestinal transplantation.

In this sample, this clone is medium-sized. The CDR3 sequence is CASSPTDSLSGNTIYF. The CDR3 bases are TGTGCCAGCTCACCAACTGACAGCCTCTCTGGAAACACCATATATTTT. The chain links TRBV18 to TRBJ1-3; a possible D gene is TRBD1 (5 bases). With 2 bases removed from V and 0 bases from J, the gap between germline ends came to 11 bases. The CDR3 has 16 residues. From germline, CDR1 is KGHSH and CDR2 LQKENI.

V usage is TRBV7-3 and J usage is TRBJ2-7; perhaps D is TRBD1 or TRBD2 (5 bases each). CDR3 size: 13 residues. Per the germline V gene, CDR1 is SGHTA and CDR2 is FQGTGA. Trimming took 0 bases from V and 6 from J, leaving 9 bases between them. CDR3 bases: TGTGCCAGCAGCTTAACTGGGGCGGGCGAGCAGTACTTC. It translates to CASSLTGAGEQYF.

This clone was counted only a few times. V is TRBV19 and J is TRBJ2-1; D tentatively fits TRBD1 or TRBD2 (6 bases each). With 5 bases removed from V and 1 base from J, the gap between germline ends came to 27 bases. The CDR3 sequence is 20 residues long. CDR1 and CDR2 (germline): LNHDA, SQIVND (reference sequence). CDR3 loop: CASSRPGHPGLPLSYNEQFF. The CDR3 DNA sequence: TGTGCCAGTAGTCGACCGGGACATCCGGGACTCCCCTTGTCCTACAATGAGCAGTTCTTC. The complete variable domain, with remaining parts taken from reference TRBV19 and TRBJ2-1, reads DGGITQSPKYLFRKEGQNVTLSCEQNLNHDAMYWYRQDPGQGLRLIYYSQIVNDFQKGDIAEGYSVSREKKESFPLTVTSAQKNPTAFYLCASSRPGHPGLPLSYNEQFFGPGTRLTVL.

This clone was recorded a few times. The chain uses TRBV7-6 and TRBJ2-7, with 7 positions matching TRBD1. This CDR3 is built from 15 residues. Germline CDR1 reads SGHVS; CDR2 reads FNYEAQ. Trimming at V came to 1 base and at J to 0 bases, leaving 3 bases not matched to a gene. The CDR3 bases are TGTGCCAGCAGCTTAGGGCACAGGGGCTCCTACGAGCAGTACTTC. Its protein product is CASSLGHRGSYEQYF.

To note about this clone: Its ends do not fully match the called genes, so a read error is possible. The chain employs TRBV19 and TRBJ1-5, with 10 bases identical to TRBD1. In germline, CDR1 is LNHDA, CDR2 SQIVND (reference sequence). This CDR3 comprises 15 residues. CDR3 in DNA: TGTGCCAGTAGTACCCGGACAGGGGGGGATCAGTCCCAGCATTTT. The encoded protein is CASSTRTGGDQSQHF.

This clone was observed a few times. V gene TRBV28 combines with J gene TRBJ1-2; perhaps TRBD1 as D (5 bases). The V gene's germline CDR1 is MDHEN and CDR2 SYDVKM. The length of the CDR3 is 18 residues. V lost 0 bases, J lost 6 bases, and 23 bases lay in between. Here the CDR3 reads CASSLCVFRAGDRDGYTF. CDR3 DNA sequence: TGTGCCAGCAGTTTATGCGTTTTCAGGGCTGGCGACCGGGATGGCTACACCTTC.